Each of the 5 T cell receptor beta chains below was sequenced from the same sample in a study of T cells in Graves' hyperthyroidism and ophthalmopathy. Amplification of TCR beta CDR3 regions was performed using RNA transcripts as template. Carried out on the TCR CDR3, a first-round RT-PCR used the HTBI primer set. One entry per CDR3 protein, called by TCRdb with MiXCR from the multiplex PCR reads. There are a few hundred thousand distinct CDR3 sequences in the sample; roughly 25% occur only once, and about 70% lies in the top ten. Sequenced material: blood. All receptors derive from a man aged 45-65 years with Graves' hyperthyroidism.

This clonotype was recorded a few times. This chain links TRBV11-3 with TRBJ2-2, with D perhaps TRBD2 (5 bases). CDR1 SGHNT and CDR2 YENEEA come from the germline V gene. Trimming stripped 7 bases from V and 1 base from J, with 10 bases between. The CDR3 extends over 14 amino acids. DNA for the CDR3: TGTGCCAGCACCATCAGCGGGAACACCGGGGAGCTGTTTTTT. Amino acid sequence: CASTISGNTGELFF.

The chain carries TRBV7-9 and TRBJ2-7; possibly TRBD1 for D (6 bases). CDR3 length equals 13 residues. Looked up from germline, CDR1 is SEHNR and CDR2 is FQNEAQ (reference sequence). V lost 2 bases, J lost 7 bases, and 12 bases lay in between. This CDR3 is CASSLITGWEQYF. CDR3 in DNA: TGTGCCAGCAGCTTAATAACAGGGTGGGAGCAGTACTTC.

Only a few counts were recorded for this clonotype. V and J are TRBV28 and TRBJ2-7, with TRBD2 matching 8 bases. This CDR3 region has 14 residues. The junction had 4 bases not matched to a gene; V was cut back by 6 bases and J by 0 bases. CDR1 is MDHEN and CDR2 is SYDVKM in the germline V gene. As DNA, the CDR3 is TGTGCCAGCAGGAGCGGGGGAAGCTCCTACGAGCAGTACTTC. This translates into CASRSGGSSYEQYF. Drawing the rest from reference TRBV28 and TRBJ2-7, the complete variable domain is DVKVTQSSRYLVKRTGEKVFLECVQDMDHENMFWYRQDPGLGLRLIYFSYDVKMKEKGDIPEGYSVSREKKERFSLILESASTNQTSMYLCASRSGGSSYEQYFGPGTRLTVT.

With regard to this clonotype: The germline gene is not matched at one end of the junction; a read error may be the cause. The gene calls are TRBV3-1 and TRBJ2-2; the D gene is possibly TRBD2 (6 bases). The CDR3 loop spans 14 amino acids. CDR1 and CDR2 (germline): LGHDT, YNNKEL (reference sequence). Here the CDR3 DNA reads TGTGCCATCAGCCGGGACTTCGACACCGGGGAGCTGTTTTTT. Protein product: CAISRDFDTGELFF. Full variable domain (missing parts from reference TRBV3-1 and TRBJ2-2): DTAVSQTPKYLVTQMGNDKSIKCEQNLGHDTMYWYKQDSKKFLKIMFSYNNKELIINETVPNRFSPKSPDKAHLNLHINSLELGDSAVYFCAISRDFDTGELFFGEGSRLTVL.

The chain uses TRBV28 and TRBJ1-6; 7 nucleotides line up with TRBD1. Looked up from germline, CDR1 is MDHEN and CDR2 is SYDVKM. There are 18 residues in the CDR3. The V segment lost 5 bases and the J segment 0 bases; nucleotides outside the gene matches: 10. The CDR3 is CASSLWDSGSSYNSPLHF. The CDR3 DNA sequence: TGTGCCAGCAGTCTGTGGGACAGTGGGAGCTCCTATAATTCACCCCTCCACTTT.